These 13 T cell receptor beta chains share one sample of origin, sequenced in a study of cytomegalovirus exposure and HLA in healthy donors. PCR primers comprised 60 Vbeta and 13 Jbeta primers. The assay was immunoSEQ multiplex PCR, and TCRdb's table has in-frame clones only and misses some. The sample contains about 100,000 clones, roughly 82% of which appear only once. Sequenced sample: PBMCs. The receptors were gathered from a man aged 30 to 39 in good health and CMV-seropositive.

This chain joins TRBV6-4 and TRBJ1-5, with D hard to call. The germline V gene encodes CDR1 MRHNA and CDR2 SNTAGT. The CDR3 totals 14 residues. Trimming shortened V by 0 bases and J by 4 bases, and 7 bases separated the two germline ends. This chain's CDR3 is CASSDSPGNQPQHF. Here the CDR3 DNA reads TGTGCCAGCAGTGACTCCCCGGGGAATCAGCCCCAGCATTTT.

Points on this clone: A read error may produce the germline difference seen at one junction end. The chain employs TRBV5-1 and TRBJ2-6; TRBD2 is a possible D gene (6 bases). Germline CDR1 is SGHRS and CDR2 is YFSETQ. The CDR3 runs 18 residues. CDR3 sequence: CASSFRGTGGTGANGLTF. Here the CDR3 DNA reads TGCGCCAGCAGCTTTCGGGGAACTGGAGGGACTGGGGCCAACGGCCTGACTTTC.

The table lists this clone with a few counts. V gene TRBV28 combines with J gene TRBJ2-5; D not resolved. From germline, CDR1 is MDHEN and CDR2 SYDVKM. Trimming took 5 bases from V and 7 from J, leaving 11 bases between them. The CDR3 has 12 amino acids. The CDR3 DNA is TGTGCCAGCAGTAACCCGTCGGGGACCCAGTACTTC. This sequence encodes CASSNPSGTQYF.

The chain carries TRBV19 and TRBJ2-1, with D perhaps matching TRBD1 (5 bases). Deletions cut 9 bases from V and 0 bases from J, with 12 bases between. CDR1 and CDR2 from the germline V gene are LNHDA and SQIVND (reference sequence). The CDR3 loop spans 14 amino acids. CDR3 region: CASQQELSYNEQFF. The DNA of the CDR3 is TGTGCCAGCCAACAGGAGCTCTCCTACAATGAGCAGTTCTTC.

In this sample, this clone turned up a few times. CDR3 in amino acids: CAWRLFGDGGEKLFF. The CDR3 region has the DNA TGTGCCTGGAGGCTTTTCGGGGATGGTGGTGAAAAACTGTTTTTT. This chain joins TRBV30 and TRBJ1-4; no clear D gene. V was cut by 3 bases and J by 7 bases, with 18 bases left in between. CDR3 length: 15 amino acids. Germline CDR1 GTSNPN, CDR2 SVGIG (reference sequence).

The chain couples TRBV5-4 to TRBJ1-2; TRBD1 agrees at 7 bases. The V gene's germline CDR1 is SGHNT and CDR2 YYREEE (reference sequence). The junction had 9 bases not matched to a gene; V was cut back by 2 bases and J by 5 bases. This CDR3 comprises 15 residues. The CDR3 nucleotides read TGTGCCAGCAGCTTCCGACAGGGACAGTATTATGGCTACACCTTC. Translating gives CASSFRQGQYYGYTF. Using reference TRBV5-4 and TRBJ1-2 for the parts outside the CDR3, the full variable domain is ETGVTQSPTHLIKTRGQQVTLRCSSQSGHNTVSWYQQALGQGPQFIFQYYREEENGRGNFPPRFSGLQFPNYSSELNVNALELDDSALYLCASSFRQGQYYGYTFGSGTRLTVV.

This clone was observed a single time. The chain links TRBV15 to TRBJ1-2; TRBD1 aligns across 7 bases. Germline V gives CDR1 LNHNV, CDR2 YYDKDF (reference sequence). The CDR3 consists of 16 residues. V trimming: 0 bases; J trimming: 3 bases; junction bases outside the gene matches: 7. In DNA, the CDR3 is TGTGCCACCAGCAGAGATTTCCGGACAGGAGACTATGGCTACACCTTC. It specifies CATSRDFRTGDYGYTF.

This clone appeared a single time. The chain couples TRBV6-1 to TRBJ2-5; maybe TRBD2 (5 bases). Deletions cut 1 base from V and 2 bases from J, with 11 bases between. Germline V gives CDR1 MNHNS, CDR2 SASEGT. The CDR3 is 15 residues long. The CDR3 sequence: CASSEVGSGQETQYF. The CDR3 coding sequence is TGTGCCAGCAGTGAAGTTGGCAGCGGACAAGAGACCCAGTACTTC.

This clone was detected once. An end of the junction differs from the germline gene, which may be a read error. The genes are TRBV12-5 and TRBJ1-1; a weak D match, TRBD1 (5 bases). Germline V CDR1 and CDR2: LGHNT, FRNRAP. The CDR3 has 12 residues. CDR3 amino acids: CASGLVADKELF. The CDR3 bases are TGTGCTAGTGGTTTGGTGGCGGACAAGGAATTATTT.

The chain links TRBV6-1 to TRBJ2-5, with 13 nucleotides matching TRBD2. There are 17 residues in the CDR3. Looked up from germline, CDR1 is MNHNS and CDR2 is SASEGT. Losses at the gene ends were 2 bases for V and 5 bases for J; bases not matched to a gene: 8. CDR3 nucleotide sequence: TGTGCCAGCAGTGAACTCTGGACTAGCGGGGGAGAGGAGACCCAGTACTTC. Residues: CASSELWTSGGEETQYF.

The chain has TRBV10-2 and TRBJ2-3; 7 bases are a match to TRBD1. Trimming removed 4 bases from V and 5 bases from J; junction bases left unmatched: 6. The CDR3 runs 14 residues. CDR1 WSHSY and CDR2 SAAADI come from the germline V gene. CDR3 nucleotide sequence: TGCGCCAGCAGTGCGGGACAGCCTGGAGATACGCAGTATTTT. This encodes CASSAGQPGDTQYF.

The chain carries TRBV7-9 and TRBJ1-6, with unresolved D. V lost 5 bases and J 6 bases, leaving 14 bases between the germline ends. In germline, CDR1 is SEHNR, CDR2 FQNEAQ (reference sequence). The CDR3 is 15 amino acids. The CDR3 protein is CASSLRSGGNSPLHF. CDR3 in DNA: TGTGCCAGCAGCCTCCGTTCGGGTGGTAATTCACCCCTCCACTTT.

The V and J genes are TRBV19 and TRBJ2-5; tentatively, D is TRBD1 (5 bases). Germline V CDR1 and CDR2: LNHDA, SQIVND (reference sequence). V was pared by 5 bases and J by 4 bases, with 14 bases between. There are 14 residues in the CDR3. The chain's CDR3 is CASSGAGYRETQYF. The CDR3 DNA sequence: TGTGCCAGTAGTGGGGCCGGGTACCGAGAGACCCAGTACTTC.